This entry describes one T cell receptor (beta chain). This entry is derived from a study of blood T cell repertoires in COVID-19. Study-wide background: The United States, Italy and Spain provided the acute and convalescent COVID-19 samples. T cells, B-cell-depleted T cells, or PBMCs supplied cDNA or gDNA.

CDR3 length: 11 amino acids. Deletions cut 7 bases from V and 6 bases from J, with 12 bases between. CDR1 and CDR2 from the germline V gene are SQVTM and ANQGSEA. In the original processing: By means of reference gene primer amplification, nucleated cell counts were estimated. Generated by immunoSEQ multiplex PCR, the TCRdb table keeps only in-frame clones and is missing some. That table supplies the V and J calls and clone size; D and trimming were determined from the DNA. The data contain 150,000 to 200,000 clones, over 85% of them singletons. The V gene is TRBV29-1, the J gene TRBJ1-1; perhaps TRBD1 as D (6 bases). Specimen: peripheral blood. The origin of this receptor is a man aged 55 to 70 with active or convalescent COVID-19. The chain's CDR3 is CSAKQGPEAFF. The CDR3 bases are TGCAGCGCGAAACAGGGACCTGAAGCTTTCTTT.